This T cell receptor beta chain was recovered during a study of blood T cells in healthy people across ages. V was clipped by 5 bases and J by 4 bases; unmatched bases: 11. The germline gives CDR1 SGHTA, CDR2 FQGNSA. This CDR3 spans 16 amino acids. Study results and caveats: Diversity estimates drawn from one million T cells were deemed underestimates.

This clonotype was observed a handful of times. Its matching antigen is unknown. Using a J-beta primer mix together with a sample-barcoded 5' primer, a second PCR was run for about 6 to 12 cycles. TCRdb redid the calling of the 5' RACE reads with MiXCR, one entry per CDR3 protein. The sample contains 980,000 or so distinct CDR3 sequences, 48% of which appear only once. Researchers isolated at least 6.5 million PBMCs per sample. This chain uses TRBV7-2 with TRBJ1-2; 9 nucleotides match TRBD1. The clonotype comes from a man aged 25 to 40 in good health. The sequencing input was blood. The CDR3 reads CASSKQMGQGFYGYTF. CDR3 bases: TGTGCCAGCAGCAAGCAAATGGGACAGGGATTCTATGGCTACACCTTC. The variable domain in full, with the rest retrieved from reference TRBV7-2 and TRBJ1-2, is GAGVSQSPSNKVTEKGKDVELRCDPISGHTALYWYRQSLGQGLEFLIYFQGNSAPDKSGLPSDRFSAERTGGSVSTLTIQRTQQEDSAVYLCASSKQMGQGFYGYTFGSGTRLTVV.